This TCR beta chain stems from a study of T cells in Graves' hyperthyroidism and ophthalmopathy. Across the whole study: Any treatment followed the collection of peripheral blood at initial diagnosis.

Exclusion of patients followed from uncontrolled infection, other autoimmune disease, pregnancy or lactation. The authors obtained PBMCs from 9 to 10 ml of fresh peripheral blood. RNA transcripts provided the source from which TCR beta CDR3 regions were amplified. A set of HTBI primers served as the primers for a first-round RT-PCR of the TCR CDR3. TCRdb reprocessed the multiplex PCR reads via MiXCR and lists one record per CDR3 protein. The data contain roughly 740,000 distinct CDR3 sequences, about 16% of them singletons. There are a few counts of this clonotype. The V gene's germline CDR1 is ENHRY and CDR2 SYGVKD. Losses at the gene ends were 5 bases for V and 6 bases for J; bases not matched to a gene: 5. This CDR3 has 13 amino acids.

This chain links TRBV10-3 with TRBJ2-3; TRBD2 aligns across 7 bases. This clonotype was sampled from a man aged 18-30 years with Graves' hyperthyroidism. Sequencing input: blood. In nucleotides, the CDR3 is TGTGCCATCAGTCCAGGCGGGAGCGATACGCAGTATTTT. This gives the protein CAISPGGSDTQYF.